This T cell receptor (beta chain) derives from a study of T cell changes during pregnancy in multiple sclerosis. V lost 0 bases to trimming and J lost 7 bases, with 10 bases between them. Germline V gene lookup returns CDR1 LNHDA and CDR2 SQIVND (reference sequence). The CDR3 consists of 14 residues. This clone was counted once. Assay: immunoSEQ multiplex PCR; the TCRdb copy retains only in-frame clones and omits some. The sample holds about 100,000 clones; around 90% are singletons and the top ten take over 0.65%. This chain links TRBV19 with TRBJ1-5, with D perhaps matching TRBD1 (5 bases). The TCR comes from a female donor in good health, enrolled as a control in a pregnancy study. The starting material was peripheral blood, obtained in the third trimester of pregnancy. As DNA, the CDR3 is TGTGCCAGTAGTATAGAAGGGGATTGGCAGCCCCAGCATTTT. Translated: CASSIEGDWQPQHF.